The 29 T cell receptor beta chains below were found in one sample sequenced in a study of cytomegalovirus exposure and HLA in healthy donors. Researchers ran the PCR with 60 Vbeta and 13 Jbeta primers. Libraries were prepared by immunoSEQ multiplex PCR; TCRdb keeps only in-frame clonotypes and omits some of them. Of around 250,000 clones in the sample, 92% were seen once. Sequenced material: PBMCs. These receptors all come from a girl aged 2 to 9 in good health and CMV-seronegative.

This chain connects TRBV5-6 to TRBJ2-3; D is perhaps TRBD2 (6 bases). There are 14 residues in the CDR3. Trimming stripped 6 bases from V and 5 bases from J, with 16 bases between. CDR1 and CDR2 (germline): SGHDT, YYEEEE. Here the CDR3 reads CASTTGLPGDTQYF. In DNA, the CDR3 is TGTGCCAGCACCACGGGACTCCCCGGAGATACGCAGTATTTT. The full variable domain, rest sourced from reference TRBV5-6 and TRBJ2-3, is DAGVTQSPTHLIKTRGQQVTLRCSPKSGHDTVSWYQQALGQGPQFIFQYYEEEERQRGNFPDRFSGHQFPNYSSELNVNALLLGDSALYLCASTTGLPGDTQYFGPGTRLTVL.

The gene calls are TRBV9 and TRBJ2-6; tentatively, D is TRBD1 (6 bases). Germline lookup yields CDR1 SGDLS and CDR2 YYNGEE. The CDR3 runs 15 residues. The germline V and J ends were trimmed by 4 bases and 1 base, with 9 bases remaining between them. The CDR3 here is CASSRGTSGANVLTF. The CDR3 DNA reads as TGTGCCAGCAGCCGTGGGACATCTGGGGCCAACGTCCTGACTTTC.

The CDR3 region has the DNA TGTGCCAGCAGATCGGAGGGAGATACGCAGTATTTT. It translates to CASRSEGDTQYF. The chain links TRBV6-5 to TRBJ2-3; possibly TRBD2 for D (6 bases). Germline CDR1 MNHEY, CDR2 SVGAGI. The CDR3 spans 12 residues. V dropped 6 bases and J dropped 5 bases, with 9 bases sitting between them.

The CDR3 here is CASSDVAGSFHEQYF. The CDR3 DNA reads TGTGCCAGCAGTGACGTCGCAGGGTCCTTTCACGAGCAGTACTTC. The chain links TRBV2 to TRBJ2-7; D is perhaps TRBD1 (5 bases). Germline V lookup: CDR1 SNHLY, CDR2 FYNNEI. The CDR3 sequence is 15 residues long. With 3 bases removed from V and 5 bases from J, the gap between germline ends came to 17 bases. Based on the CDR3 plus reference TRBV2 and TRBJ2-7, the full variable domain is EPEVTQTPSHQVTQMGQEVILRCVPISNHLYFYWYRQILGQKVEFLVSFYNNEISEKSEIFDDQFSVERPDGSNFTLKIRSTKLEDSAMYFCASSDVAGSFHEQYFGPGTRLTVT.

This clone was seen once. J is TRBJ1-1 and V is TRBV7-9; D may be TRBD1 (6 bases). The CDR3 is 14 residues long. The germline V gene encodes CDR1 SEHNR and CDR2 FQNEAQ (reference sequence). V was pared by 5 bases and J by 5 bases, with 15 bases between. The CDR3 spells CASSAEGGGTEAFF. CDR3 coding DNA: TGTGCCAGCAGCGCCGAGGGGGGGGGAACTGAAGCTTTCTTT.

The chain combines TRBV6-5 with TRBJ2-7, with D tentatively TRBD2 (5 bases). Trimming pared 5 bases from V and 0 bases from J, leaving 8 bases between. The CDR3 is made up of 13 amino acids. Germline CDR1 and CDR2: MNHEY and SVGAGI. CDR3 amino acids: CASSRGSSYEQYF. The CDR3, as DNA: TGTGCCAGCAGTCGGGGAAGCTCCTACGAGCAGTACTTC.

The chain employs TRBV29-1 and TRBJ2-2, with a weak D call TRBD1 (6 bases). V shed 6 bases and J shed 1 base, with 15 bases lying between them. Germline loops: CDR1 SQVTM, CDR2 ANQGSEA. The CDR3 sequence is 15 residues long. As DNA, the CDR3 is TGCAGCGTCGCAGGTGACAGGTGGAACACCGGGGAGCTGTTTTTT. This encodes CSVAGDRWNTGELFF.

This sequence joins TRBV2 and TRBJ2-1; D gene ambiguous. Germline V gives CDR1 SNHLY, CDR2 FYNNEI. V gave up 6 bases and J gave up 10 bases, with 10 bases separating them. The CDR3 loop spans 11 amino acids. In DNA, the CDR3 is TGTGCCAGCAGCCTGAGTACCGAGCAGTTCTTC. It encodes CASSLSTEQFF.

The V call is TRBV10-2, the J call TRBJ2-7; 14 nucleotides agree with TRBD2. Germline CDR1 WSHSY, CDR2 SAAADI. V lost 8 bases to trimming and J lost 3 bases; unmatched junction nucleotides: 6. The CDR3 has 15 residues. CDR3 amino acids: CASLGTSGSFYEQYF. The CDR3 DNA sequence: TGCGCCAGCCTCGGGACTAGCGGGAGTTTCTACGAGCAGTACTTC.

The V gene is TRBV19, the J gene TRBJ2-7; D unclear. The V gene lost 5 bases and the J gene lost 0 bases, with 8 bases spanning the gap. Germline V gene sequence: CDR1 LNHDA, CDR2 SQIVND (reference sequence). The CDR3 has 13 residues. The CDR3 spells CASSHGLSYEQYF. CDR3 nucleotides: TGTGCCAGTAGTCATGGCCTCTCCTACGAGCAGTACTTC.

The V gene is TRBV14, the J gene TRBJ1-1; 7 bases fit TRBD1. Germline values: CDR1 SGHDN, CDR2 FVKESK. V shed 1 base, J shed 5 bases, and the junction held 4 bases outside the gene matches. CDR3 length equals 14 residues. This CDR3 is CASSQVTGVTEAFF. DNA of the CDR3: TGTGCCAGCAGCCAAGTCACAGGGGTAACTGAAGCTTTCTTT.

CDR3 DNA: TGTGCCAGCTCACCCCTGGGCCCTAATGAAAAACTGTTTTTT. Its protein product is CASSPLGPNEKLFF. The V and J genes are TRBV18 and TRBJ1-4; no clear D. CDR3 size: 14 residues. Germline V lookup: CDR1 KGHSH, CDR2 LQKENI. Trimming took 3 bases from V and 3 from J, leaving 8 bases between them.

The CDR3 is CATVAGGHNEQFF. The DNA of the CDR3 is TGTGCCACCGTAGCGGGGGGACACAATGAGCAGTTCTTC. The chain combines TRBV28 with TRBJ2-1, with TRBD2 matching over 10 bases. The CDR3 is made up of 13 amino acids. Trimming at V came to 10 bases and at J to 5 bases, leaving 5 bases not matched to a gene. The germline gives CDR1 MDHEN, CDR2 SYDVKM.

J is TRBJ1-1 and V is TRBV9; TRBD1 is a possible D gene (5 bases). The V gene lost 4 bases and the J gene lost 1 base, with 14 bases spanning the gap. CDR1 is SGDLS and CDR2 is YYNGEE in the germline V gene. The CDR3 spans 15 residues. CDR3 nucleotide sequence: TGTGCCAGCAGCCCGCCCGGGGGACCGAACACTGAAGCTTTCTTT. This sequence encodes CASSPPGGPNTEAFF.

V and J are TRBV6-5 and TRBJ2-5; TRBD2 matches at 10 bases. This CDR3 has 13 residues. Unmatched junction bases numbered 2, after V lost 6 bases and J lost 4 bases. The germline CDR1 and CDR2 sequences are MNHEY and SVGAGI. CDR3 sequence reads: CASRRLAGETQYF. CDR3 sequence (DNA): TGTGCCAGCAGGAGACTAGCGGGAGAGACCCAGTACTTC.

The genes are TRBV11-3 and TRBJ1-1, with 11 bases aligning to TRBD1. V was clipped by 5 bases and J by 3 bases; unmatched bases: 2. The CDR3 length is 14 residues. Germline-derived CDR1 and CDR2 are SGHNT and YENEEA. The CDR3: CASSPGQGDTEAFF. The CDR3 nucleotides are TGTGCCAGCAGCCCGGGACAGGGGGACACTGAAGCTTTCTTT.

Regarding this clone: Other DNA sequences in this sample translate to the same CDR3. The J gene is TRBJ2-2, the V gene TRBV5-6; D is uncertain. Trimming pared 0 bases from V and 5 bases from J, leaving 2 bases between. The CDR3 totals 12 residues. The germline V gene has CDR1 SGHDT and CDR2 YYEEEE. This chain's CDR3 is CASSLATGELFF. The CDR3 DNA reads TGTGCCAGCAGCTTGGCAACCGGGGAGCTGTTTTTT.

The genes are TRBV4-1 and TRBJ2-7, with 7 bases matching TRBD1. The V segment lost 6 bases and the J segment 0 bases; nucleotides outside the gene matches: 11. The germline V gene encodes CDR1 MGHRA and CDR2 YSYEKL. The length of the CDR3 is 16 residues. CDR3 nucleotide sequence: TGCGCCAGCAGTCATAAAGGGACAGCCGCCTCCTACGAGCAGTACTTC. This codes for CASSHKGTAASYEQYF.

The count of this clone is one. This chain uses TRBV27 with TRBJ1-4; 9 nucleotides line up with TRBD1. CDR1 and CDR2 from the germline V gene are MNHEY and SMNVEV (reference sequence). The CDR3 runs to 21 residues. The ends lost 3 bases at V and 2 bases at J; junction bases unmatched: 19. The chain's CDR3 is CASSLSPGQGGLYATNEKLFF. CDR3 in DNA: TGTGCCAGCAGTTTGTCTCCGGGACAGGGAGGACTTTATGCTACTAATGAAAAACTGTTTTTT. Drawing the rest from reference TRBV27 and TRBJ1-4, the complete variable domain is EAQVTQNPRYLITVTGKKLTVTCSQNMNHEYMSWYRQDPGLGLRQIYYSMNVEVTDKGDVPEGYKVSRKEKRNFPLILESPSPNQTSLYFCASSLSPGQGGLYATNEKLFFGSGTQLSVL.

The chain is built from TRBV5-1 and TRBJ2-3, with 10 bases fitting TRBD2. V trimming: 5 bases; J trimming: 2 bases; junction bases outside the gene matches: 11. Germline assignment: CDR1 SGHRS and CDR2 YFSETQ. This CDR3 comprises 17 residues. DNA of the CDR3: TGCGCCAGCAGGAGACTAGCGGGTTTAGTTGTCACAGATACGCAGTATTTT. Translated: CASRRLAGLVVTDTQYF.

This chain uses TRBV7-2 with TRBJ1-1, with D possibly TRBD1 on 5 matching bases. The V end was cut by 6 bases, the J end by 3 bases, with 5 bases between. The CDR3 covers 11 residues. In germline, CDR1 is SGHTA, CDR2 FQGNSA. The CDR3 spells CASRGDTEAFF. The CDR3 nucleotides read TGTGCCAGCAGAGGGGACACTGAAGCTTTCTTT.

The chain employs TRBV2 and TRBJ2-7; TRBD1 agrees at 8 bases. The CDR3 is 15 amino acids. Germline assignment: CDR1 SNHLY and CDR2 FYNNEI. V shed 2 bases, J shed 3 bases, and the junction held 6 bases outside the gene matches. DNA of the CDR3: TGTGCCAGCAGTGAATATGAGACAGGGGTCTACGAGCAGTACTTC. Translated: CASSEYETGVYEQYF.

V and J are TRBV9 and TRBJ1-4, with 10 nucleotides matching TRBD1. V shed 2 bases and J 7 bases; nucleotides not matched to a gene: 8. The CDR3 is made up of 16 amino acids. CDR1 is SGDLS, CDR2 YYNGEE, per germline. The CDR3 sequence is CASSVDRGRVGEKLFF. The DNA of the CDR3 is TGTGCCAGCAGCGTTGACAGGGGGCGCGTAGGTGAAAAACTGTTTTTT.

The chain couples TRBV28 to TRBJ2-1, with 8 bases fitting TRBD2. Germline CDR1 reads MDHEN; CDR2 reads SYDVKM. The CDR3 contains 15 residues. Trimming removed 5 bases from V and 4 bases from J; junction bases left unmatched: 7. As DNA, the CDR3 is TGTGCCAGCAGTGCCGGGGGGGGCGGGTACAATGAGCAGTTCTTC. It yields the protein CASSAGGGGYNEQFF.

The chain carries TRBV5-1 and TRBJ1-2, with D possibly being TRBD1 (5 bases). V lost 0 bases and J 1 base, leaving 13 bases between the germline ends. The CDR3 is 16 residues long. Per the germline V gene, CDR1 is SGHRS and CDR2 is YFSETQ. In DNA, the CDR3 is TGCGCCAGCAGCTTGGCCGAGTGGGGGGTTAACTATGGCTACACCTTC. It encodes CASSLAEWGVNYGYTF.

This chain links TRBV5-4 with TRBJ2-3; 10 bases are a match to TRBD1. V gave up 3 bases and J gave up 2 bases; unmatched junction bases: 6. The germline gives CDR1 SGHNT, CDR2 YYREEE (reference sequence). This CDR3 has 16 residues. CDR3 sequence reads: CASSSPGTGVTDTQYF. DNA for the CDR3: TGTGCCAGCAGCTCCCCCGGGACAGGGGTCACAGATACGCAGTATTTT.

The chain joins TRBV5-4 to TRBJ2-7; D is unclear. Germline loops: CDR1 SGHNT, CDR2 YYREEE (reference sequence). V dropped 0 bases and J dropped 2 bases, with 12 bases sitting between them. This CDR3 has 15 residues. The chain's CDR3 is CASSLGSKEAYEQYF. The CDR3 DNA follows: TGTGCCAGCAGCTTGGGGTCCAAAGAGGCCTACGAGCAGTACTTC.

The CDR3 DNA is TGCGCCAGCAGCCAAACGGACAGGGAGAACACTGAAGCTTTCTTT. It yields the protein CASSQTDRENTEAFF. The chain carries TRBV4-1 and TRBJ1-1; 8 bases align to TRBD1. This CDR3 region has 15 residues. J was trimmed by 1 base and V by 2 bases; bases with no gene match: 3. CDR1 is MGHRA, CDR2 YSYEKL, per germline.

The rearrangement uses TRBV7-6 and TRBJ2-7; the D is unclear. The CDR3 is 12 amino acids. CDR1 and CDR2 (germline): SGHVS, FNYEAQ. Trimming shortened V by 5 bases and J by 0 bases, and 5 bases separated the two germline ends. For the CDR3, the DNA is TGTGCCAGCAGCCCGGGCTCCTACGAGCAGTACTTC. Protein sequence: CASSPGSYEQYF.